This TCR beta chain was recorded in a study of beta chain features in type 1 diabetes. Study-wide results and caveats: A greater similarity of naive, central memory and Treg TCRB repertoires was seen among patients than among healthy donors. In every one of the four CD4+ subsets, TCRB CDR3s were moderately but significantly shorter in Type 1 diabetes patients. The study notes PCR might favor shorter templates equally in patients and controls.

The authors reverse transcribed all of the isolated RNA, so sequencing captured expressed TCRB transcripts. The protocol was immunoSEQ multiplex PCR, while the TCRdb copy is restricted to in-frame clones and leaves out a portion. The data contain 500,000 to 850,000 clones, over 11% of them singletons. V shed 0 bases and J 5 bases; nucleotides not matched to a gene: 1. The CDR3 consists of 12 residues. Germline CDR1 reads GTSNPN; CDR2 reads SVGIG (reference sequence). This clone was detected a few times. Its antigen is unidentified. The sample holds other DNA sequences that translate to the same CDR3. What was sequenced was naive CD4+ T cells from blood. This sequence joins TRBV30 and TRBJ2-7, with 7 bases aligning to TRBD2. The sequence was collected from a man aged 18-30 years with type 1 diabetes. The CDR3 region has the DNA TGTGCCTGGAGTGTGGGAGGGGACGAGCAGTACTTC. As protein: CAWSVGGDEQYF.